The next 27 T cell receptor beta chains were all read from a single sample in a study of blood T cell repertoires in COVID-19. Repertoires were generated with immunoSEQ multiplex PCR, while TCRdb's copy carries only in-frame clones and drops some. The profile shows 250,000 to 350,000 clones, over 75% of them singletons. The sequenced sample consisted of peripheral blood. These receptors came from an older woman with acute or convalescent COVID-19.

This rearrangement joins TRBV15 to TRBJ2-7; TRBD1 matches 7 bases. The CDR3 length is 14 residues. Germline CDR1 reads LNHNV; CDR2 reads YYDKDF (reference sequence). The trim removed 4 bases at V and 2 bases at J, leaving 5 bases unmatched. CDR3 region: CATSKQGRAYEQYF. The DNA of the CDR3 is TGTGCCACCAGCAAACAGGGGAGAGCCTACGAGCAGTACTTC.

This chain joins TRBV7-8 and TRBJ2-1; D is unresolved. Germline V gene lookup returns CDR1 SGHVS and CDR2 FQNEAQ. Trimming pared 5 bases from V and 7 bases from J, leaving 12 bases between. This CDR3 comprises 13 residues. In DNA, the CDR3 is TGTGCCAGCAGCCCCATGGGCCCGAATGAGCAGTTCTTC. Protein: CASSPMGPNEQFF.

This chain connects TRBV18 to TRBJ1-1; possibly TRBD1 for D (5 bases). The CDR3 extends over 15 amino acids. Germline loops: CDR1 KGHSH, CDR2 LQKENI. Trimming took 1 base from V and 4 from J, leaving 13 bases between them. The CDR3 region has the DNA TGTGCCAGCTCACCACTCGCCGGGGGGAGCACTGAAGCTTTCTTT. Amino acids: CASSPLAGGSTEAFF.

This clone was detected a few times. The V and J genes are TRBV5-1 and TRBJ1-2; TRBD1 aligns across 8 bases. Germline V lookup: CDR1 SGHRS, CDR2 YFSETQ. CDR3 length equals 14 residues. J lost 5 bases, V lost 4 bases, and 7 bases had no gene match. CDR3 region: CASSIMDREYGYTF. CDR3 nucleotide sequence: TGCGCCAGCAGCATAATGGACAGGGAGTATGGCTACACCTTC.

The V gene is TRBV7-9, the J gene TRBJ1-2; TRBD1 matches at 7 bases. The CDR3 totals 14 residues. The germline gives CDR1 SEHNR, CDR2 FQNEAQ (reference sequence). The V and J ends lost 5 bases and 7 bases, in that order; junction bases with no gene match: 10. CDR3 sequence: CASSQFAGGLGYTF. The CDR3, as DNA: TGTGCCAGCAGCCAATTCGCAGGGGGACTTGGCTACACCTTC.

The genes are TRBV11-2 and TRBJ2-7; 8 bases agree with TRBD1. CDR3 size: 16 residues. Germline trimming cut 0 bases from V and 4 bases from J; bases unmatched to any gene: 8. CDR1 SGHAT and CDR2 FQNNGV come from the germline V gene. In DNA form, the CDR3 reads TGTGCCAGCAGCTTAGATCCGGGACAGGCCTTATACGAGCAGTACTTC. Translating it yields CASSLDPGQALYEQYF.

In its sample, this clone was seen once. The V call is TRBV30, the J call TRBJ2-7; D is uncertain. Germline CDR1 and CDR2: GTSNPN and SVGIG (reference sequence). The germline V and J ends were trimmed by 0 bases and 1 base, with 10 bases remaining between them. The CDR3 totals 14 residues. CDR3 residues: CAWSVFWPSYEQYF. The CDR3 DNA sequence: TGTGCCTGGAGTGTATTCTGGCCTTCCTACGAGCAGTACTTC.

The chain joins TRBV24-1 to TRBJ2-2; 10 bases fit TRBD1. The CDR3 runs to 16 residues. Trimming took 3 bases from V and 6 from J; bases not matched to a gene: 6. CDR1 is KGHDR and CDR2 is SFDVKD in the germline V gene. CDR3 DNA sequence: TGTGCCACCAGTGATATGGGACAGGGGAGTTCCGGGGAGCTGTTTTTT. Amino acids: CATSDMGQGSSGELFF.

V is TRBV5-1 and J is TRBJ2-1; 12 bases are a match to TRBD2. The CDR3 totals 17 residues. Trimming at V came to 3 bases and at J to 6 bases, leaving 10 bases not matched to a gene. Germline CDR1 is SGHRS and CDR2 is YFSETQ. CDR3 in amino acids: CASSSSALAGGRNEQFF. CDR3 nucleotide sequence: TGCGCCAGCAGCTCGTCGGCCCTAGCGGGGGGGCGCAATGAGCAGTTCTTC.

The V call is TRBV12-3 or TRBV12-4, the J call TRBJ2-7, with 7 bases aligning to TRBD1. The J segment lost 5 bases and the V segment lost 7 bases, leaving 8 bases of the junction unmatched. This CDR3 is built from 13 residues. CDR3 DNA sequence: TGTGCCAGCACCCTGGACAGGATCAACGAGCAGTACTTC. Translation: CASTLDRINEQYF.

The rearrangement uses TRBV12-3 or TRBV12-4 and TRBJ2-1; unclear D gene. Trimming pared 5 bases from V and 3 bases from J, leaving 8 bases between. The CDR3 covers 13 residues. Written as DNA, the CDR3 is TGTGCCAGCAGTCCGGGTTACTACAATGAGCAGTTCTTC. Its translation is CASSPGYYNEQFF.

The V gene is TRBV2, the J gene TRBJ1-1, with a possible D match to TRBD1 (5 bases). The CDR3 has 15 amino acids. V lost 7 bases and J 1 base, leaving 16 bases between the germline ends. Germline values: CDR1 SNHLY, CDR2 FYNNEI. CDR3 region: CASTKSGVQNTEAFF. The CDR3, as DNA: TGTGCCAGCACTAAATCGGGGGTCCAGAACACTGAAGCTTTCTTT.

The chain combines TRBV3-1 (or the pseudogene TRBV3-2) with TRBJ1-5; D possibly corresponds to TRBD1 (5 bases). The V and J ends lost 0 bases and 7 bases respectively, with 10 bases between them. The germline V gene encodes CDR1 LGHDT and CDR2 YNNKEL (reference sequence). CDR3 length equals 14 residues. The CDR3 nucleotides are TGTGCCAGCAGCCAAGAGGCGCGGGGGCAGCCCCAGCATTTT. Translating it yields CASSQEARGQPQHF.

In DNA, the CDR3 is TGTGCCACCAGTGATTTGGCCCGCGGGAATGGCTACACCTTC. Its translation: CATSDLARGNGYTF. V usage is TRBV24-1 and J usage is TRBJ1-2; no clear D gene. V dropped 0 bases and J dropped 6 bases, with 10 bases sitting between them. Germline V gives CDR1 KGHDR, CDR2 SFDVKD. CDR3 length equals 14 residues.

The chain recombines TRBV7-3 with TRBJ1-2; D is undetermined. Germline CDR1 reads SGHTA; CDR2 reads FQGTGA. V lost 1 base to trimming and J lost 0 bases, with 9 bases between them. The CDR3 covers 15 residues. The CDR3 region is CASSLNPGTNYGYTF. CDR3 sequence (DNA): TGTGCCAGCAGCTTAAACCCGGGAACTAACTATGGCTACACCTTC.

The chain combines TRBV6-2 or TRBV6-3 with TRBJ2-2; D not certain. With 5 bases removed from V and 2 bases from J, the gap between germline ends came to 12 bases. In germline, CDR1 is MNHEY, CDR2 SVGEGT. The CDR3 contains 15 residues. DNA for the CDR3: TGTGCCAGCAGTCTTTCAGGTCTAAACACCGGGGAGCTGTTTTTT. It translates to CASSLSGLNTGELFF.

For the CDR3, the DNA is TGTGCCAGCAGCTTCGGGGACAGAGGCAATGAGCAGTTCTTC. Its protein product is CASSFGDRGNEQFF. This chain connects TRBV7-2 to TRBJ2-1; 7 bases align to TRBD1. Losses at the gene ends were 3 bases for V and 6 bases for J; bases not matched to a gene: 5. The V gene's germline CDR1 is SGHTA and CDR2 FQGNSA. This CDR3 is built from 14 residues.

The chain has TRBV19 and TRBJ1-1, with D tentatively TRBD1 (6 bases). In germline, CDR1 is LNHDA, CDR2 SQIVND (reference sequence). V shed 0 bases and J shed 4 bases, with 9 bases lying between them. The CDR3 is 14 amino acids. Here the CDR3 reads CASSIEGASTEAFF. CDR3 sequence (DNA): TGTGCCAGTAGTATAGAGGGGGCTAGCACTGAAGCTTTCTTT.

This clone has just one count. V is TRBV18 and J is TRBJ2-5, with TRBD2 matching 11 bases. V lost 6 bases to trimming and J lost 2 bases; unmatched junction nucleotides: 5. The CDR3 contains 15 residues. Germline values: CDR1 KGHSH, CDR2 LQKENI. The CDR3 sequence is CASSPGTSGQETQYF. As DNA, the CDR3 is TGTGCCAGCTCCCCCGGGACTAGCGGACAAGAGACCCAGTACTTC.

In its sample, this clone was seen a few times. This chain uses TRBV6-6 with TRBJ2-1; the D is unclear. Germline V gene sequence: CDR1 MNHNY, CDR2 SVGAGI (reference sequence). This CDR3 comprises 13 residues. Trimming took 6 bases from V and 1 from J, leaving 7 bases between them. CDR3: CASSIVSYNEQFF. In nucleotides, the CDR3 is TGTGCCAGCAGCATAGTATCCTACAATGAGCAGTTCTTC.

This clone was detected only once. This chain connects TRBV5-4 to TRBJ1-2; D possibly corresponds to TRBD1 (5 bases). The V end lost 4 bases, the J end lost 3 bases, and 19 bases lay between the germline ends. This CDR3 spans 16 amino acids. Germline V gives CDR1 SGHNT, CDR2 YYREEE (reference sequence). The CDR3 spells CASSPSIGGNDYGYTF. CDR3 in DNA: TGTGCCAGCAGCCCGTCCATTGGGGGGAACGACTATGGCTACACCTTC.

The table lists this clone with a count of one. An end of the junction differs from the germline gene, which may be a read error. The chain carries TRBV6-2 or TRBV6-3 and TRBJ2-3, with TRBD2 identical over 11 bases. Germline CDR1 MNHEY, CDR2 SVGEGT. CDR3 length equals 12 residues. The CDR3 sequence: CASSYSGLAEIF. For the CDR3, the DNA is TGTGCCAGCAGTTACTCGGGACTAGCGGAGATTTTT.

The V and J genes are TRBV18 and TRBJ2-2; weak D call: TRBD2 (6 bases). CDR3 length: 16 residues. V was shortened by 0 bases and J by 4 bases, with 12 bases between the two germline ends. Germline CDR1 KGHSH, CDR2 LQKENI. The DNA for the CDR3 is TGTGCCAGCTCACCACCGGAGGGGTTGGGCACCGGGGAGCTGTTTTTT. The encoded protein is CASSPPEGLGTGELFF.

The V and J genes are TRBV12-3 or TRBV12-4 and TRBJ1-4; 8 bases are a match to TRBD1. J was trimmed by 7 bases and V by 10 bases; bases with no gene match: 8. The CDR3 covers 13 residues. In DNA form, the CDR3 reads TGTGCCATTATACAGGGGGGTAGTGAAAAACTGTTTTTT. It specifies CAIIQGGSEKLFF.

The V gene is TRBV11-2, the J gene TRBJ1-1; a weak D match, TRBD1 (5 bases). Germline lookup yields CDR1 SGHAT and CDR2 FQNNGV. There are 15 residues in the CDR3. The germline V and J ends were trimmed by 5 bases and 5 bases, with 18 bases remaining between them. The CDR3 protein is CASSPLNQGWTEAFF. The CDR3 region has the DNA TGTGCCAGCAGCCCACTTAATCAGGGATGGACTGAAGCTTTCTTT. Together with reference TRBV11-2 and TRBJ1-1, the CDR3 gives the full variable domain: EAGVAQSPRYKIIEKRQSVAFWCNPISGHATLYWYQQILGQGPKLLIQFQNNGVVDDSQLPKDRFSAERLKGVDSTLKIQPAKLEDSAVYLCASSPLNQGWTEAFFGQGTRLTVV.

This sequence joins TRBV9 and TRBJ1-2; the match to TRBD1 covers 7 bases. Per germline, CDR1 SGDLS and CDR2 YYNGEE. The CDR3 covers 13 residues. V dropped 6 bases and J dropped 6; count of bases not matched to a gene: 8. DNA of the CDR3: TGTGCCAGCACGCGAGACAGGGACCATGGCTACACCTTC. Translated, it gives CASTRDRDHGYTF.

The CDR3 here is CASSLPTGGLSYEQYF. The CDR3 DNA sequence: TGCGCCAGCAGCTTGCCTACAGGGGGCCTCTCCTACGAGCAGTACTTC. This chain connects TRBV5-1 to TRBJ2-7, with 9 bases matching TRBD1. Germline lookup yields CDR1 SGHRS and CDR2 YFSETQ. V was pared by 1 base and J by 0 bases, with 5 bases of the junction left unmatched. The CDR3 covers 16 residues.